Here is one T cell receptor (beta chain) with its context. It was with random hexamers that 0.5 to 1 ug RNA was reverse transcribed. The immunoSEQ assay covered 54 Vbeta and 13 Jbeta segments for CDR3. Each CDR3 protein gets one entry after TCRdb re-called the immunoSEQ multiplex PCR reads with MiXCR. The data hold some 140,000 distinct CDR3 sequences, with around nine tenths observed a single time. The record originates from a study of CD8 T cells in Susac syndrome. The germline V gene has CDR1 SNHLY and CDR2 FYNNEI. V was pared by 4 bases and J by 0 bases, with 2 bases of the junction left unmatched. The CDR3 is 14 residues long. TEMRA cells were enriched by FACS, and CD4+ and CD8+ T cells were negatively isolated.

Sequenced sample: CD8+ T cells from PBMCs. This clonotype was sampled from a human donor with multiple sclerosis. V usage is TRBV2 and J usage is TRBJ1-1, with 7 bases lining up with TRBD1. The CDR3 DNA is TGTGCCAGCAGTGGGGGACAGATGAACACTGAAGCTTTCTTT. It codes for CASSGGQMNTEAFF.